This record concerns one T cell receptor beta chain sequence. Antigen specificity is unknown. These data belong to a study of regulatory T cells in long-lasting Graves disease. Study observations and caveats: Comparison showed that persistent patients shared more public clonotypes (over 2,500) than new patients (over 950).

The time point was: newly diagnosed GD, antithyroid drugs for less than 3 months. From PBMCs, RNA was extracted and then used to make the TCR library. Researchers made TCR beta libraries by using iRepertoire HTBI primers and running Arm-PCR on CDR3 regions. TCRdb used MiXCR to reprocess the multiplex PCR reads, holding one entry per CDR3 protein. The table shows over 500,000 distinct CDR3 sequences, with around 17% occurring only once. The sample was also linked to a second study, of T cells in Graves' hyperthyroidism and ophthalmopathy. That investigation notes: Clinical symptoms, serum thyroxine and TRAb, thyroid ultrasound and orbital computed tomography were used for the diagnoses.

This sequence originates from a woman in her twenties or thirties with Graves disease. The material sequenced was peripheral blood mononuclear cells (PBMCs), taken at new diagnosis, from a patient treated with antithyroid drugs.

In DNA, the CDR3 is TGTGCCAGCAGGGACATTCTTGAAAACACCATATATTTT. Translation gives CASRDILENTIYF. The chain employs TRBV25-1 and TRBJ1-3; tentative D call: TRBD1 (5 bases). CDR3 length: 13 amino acids. From germline, CDR1 is MGHDK and CDR2 SYGVNS. Trimming left V 6 bases short and J 6 bases short, with 12 bases between.